Shown below are 28 T cell receptor beta chains from a single sample sequenced in a study of human T cells and chemical hapten exposure. The study's library attached unique molecular identifiers to single cDNA molecules. TCRdb re-called the reads with MiXCR, one entry per CDR3 protein. This table has 100,000 to 150,000 distinct CDR3 sequences, over 7.5% appearing once. Unfractionated whole blood yielded total RNA. Sequences were obtained from whole blood. Source of these receptors: a human donor in good health. Some clones in this sample may be carry-over from other donors' samples.

This clonotype appeared a few times. The chain couples TRBV4-1 to TRBJ2-4, with 7 nucleotides matching TRBD1. The CDR3 has 16 amino acids. The germline gives CDR1 MGHRA, CDR2 YSYEKL. The J segment lost 6 bases and the V segment lost 4 bases, leaving 12 bases of the junction unmatched. As DNA, the CDR3 is TGCGCCAGCAGCCGACTACCAGTGCCAGGGGGAAACATTCAGTACTTC. This codes for CASSRLPVPGGNIQYF.

Many counts were recorded for this clonotype. The chain is built from TRBV9 and TRBJ1-1, with unresolved D. The germline V gene has CDR1 SGDLS and CDR2 YYNGEE. The length of the CDR3 is 14 residues. Trimming shortened V by 0 bases and J by 1 base, and 7 bases separated the two germline ends. This CDR3 is CASSVVSENTEAFF. DNA of the CDR3: TGTGCCAGCAGCGTAGTGTCGGAGAACACTGAAGCTTTCTTT.

The chain employs TRBV7-2 and TRBJ2-2; tentatively, D is TRBD1 or TRBD2 (6 bases each). Germline V gene data show CDR1 as SGHTA and CDR2 as FQGNSA. The CDR3 sequence is 18 residues long. V lost 5 bases to trimming and J lost 3 bases, with 22 bases between them. CDR3 in DNA: TGTGCCAGCAGCGGGGGGCGCGTCTTCGGGGAGTACACCGGGGAGCTGTTTTTT. Translation: CASSGGRVFGEYTGELFF.

The sample holds many counts of this clonotype. The rearrangement uses TRBV10-2 and TRBJ1-6, with D perhaps TRBD1 (5 bases). Germline V gene lookup returns CDR1 WSHSY and CDR2 SAAADI. This CDR3 has 14 residues. V lost 3 bases to trimming and J lost 9 bases, with 12 bases between them. The CDR3 DNA reads TGCGCCAGCAGTGAAGGGCCGGGGCGTTCACCCCTCCACTTT. It codes for CASSEGPGRSPLHF.

This clonotype was counted ten times or more. V and J are TRBV12-3 or TRBV12-4 and TRBJ1-1; D possibly corresponds to TRBD1 (5 bases). The length of the CDR3 is 16 residues. Trimming removed 2 bases from V and 0 bases from J, with 13 bases in between. CDR3 sequence reads: CASSLWAGKMNTEAFF. CDR3 nucleotides: TGTGCCAGCAGTTTATGGGCAGGGAAGATGAACACTGAAGCTTTCTTT.

This clonotype came up a few times. This chain uses TRBV14 with TRBJ1-1; possible D gene TRBD1, 6 bases. The CDR3 runs to 16 residues. Germline-derived CDR1 and CDR2 are SGHDN and FVKESK. The ends were cut back, 2 bases at V and 0 bases at J, with 13 bases in the middle. The CDR3 bases are TGTGCCAGCAGCCAATTCACAGGGTACATGAACACTGAAGCTTTCTTT. It yields the protein CASSQFTGYMNTEAFF. The full variable domain, its missing parts supplied by reference TRBV14 and TRBJ1-1, is EAGVTQFPSHSVIEKGQTVTLRCDPISGHDNLYWYRRVMGKEIKFLLHFVKESKQDESGMPNNRFLAERTGGTYSTLKVQPAELEDSGVYFCASSQFTGYMNTEAFFGQGTRLTVV.

About this clonotype itself: At one end the junction does not follow the germline gene, possibly because of a read error. The chain is built from TRBV10-3 and TRBJ2-3; maybe TRBD1 (5 bases). Germline lookup yields CDR1 ENHRY and CDR2 SYGVKD. CDR3 size: 16 residues. The CDR3 nucleotides are TGTGCCTTCAGTAGAACTGGGGCCTCGAGCACAGATACGCAGTATTTT. Translated, it gives CAFSRTGASSTDTQYF.

V usage is TRBV3-1 and J usage is TRBJ1-1, with D unclear. The CDR3 covers 13 residues. Trimming stripped 0 bases from V and 3 bases from J, with 5 bases between. CDR1 and CDR2 (germline): LGHDT, YNNKEL (reference sequence). CDR3 loop: CASSQDSYTEAFF. The CDR3 DNA sequence: TGTGCCAGCAGCCAAGATAGCTACACTGAAGCTTTCTTT.

The chain uses TRBV5-1 and TRBJ2-2; a possible D gene is TRBD2 (6 bases). Germline V gene sequence: CDR1 SGHRS, CDR2 YFSETQ. The CDR3 extends over 16 amino acids. The V and J ends lost 2 bases and 5 bases respectively, with 16 bases between them. CDR3 DNA sequence: TGCGCCAGCAGCTTCGGACTCGCGGGAAGGACCGGGGAGCTGTTTTTT. Translated: CASSFGLAGRTGELFF.

The V and J genes are TRBV12-5 and TRBJ2-1; D call uncertain. CDR1 is LGHNT, CDR2 FRNRAP, per germline. This CDR3 region has 14 residues. The V end lost 0 bases, the J end lost 8 bases, and 11 bases lay between the germline ends. The CDR3 spells CASGLVGLSDEQFF. CDR3 DNA: TGTGCTAGTGGTTTGGTCGGGCTCTCGGATGAGCAGTTCTTC.

Ten or more counts support this clonotype. The chain recombines TRBV11-3 with TRBJ2-7, with 7 bases fitting TRBD1. Per germline, CDR1 SGHNT and CDR2 YENEEA. Trimming cost V 1 base and J 7 bases; bases outside gene matches: 4. This CDR3 has 13 amino acids. The DNA for the CDR3 is TGTGCCAGCAGCTTAGGACAGGGTAAAGAGCAGTACTTC. It codes for CASSLGQGKEQYF.

This chain connects TRBV6-5 to TRBJ2-7, with D unclear. Germline V gene data show CDR1 as MNHEY and CDR2 as SVGAGI. Trimming left V 5 bases short and J 4 bases short, with 21 bases between. CDR3 length equals 16 residues. CDR3 amino acids: CASSQSDTAGMYEQYF. The CDR3 region has the DNA TGTGCCAGCAGTCAATCCGACACGGCCGGTATGTACGAGCAGTACTTC.

J is TRBJ2-7 and V is TRBV11-2; 9 positions match TRBD2. This CDR3 comprises 16 residues. Losses at the gene ends were 5 bases for V and 3 bases for J; bases not matched to a gene: 11. Germline V gene sequence: CDR1 SGHAT, CDR2 FQNNGV. As DNA, the CDR3 is TGTGCCAGCAGCAAGCGGGGGGTTGGAGGGATCTACGAGCAGTACTTC. Translation: CASSKRGVGGIYEQYF.

The chain employs TRBV18 and TRBJ1-1, with D tentatively TRBD1 (5 bases). This CDR3 region has 14 residues. The germline gives CDR1 KGHSH, CDR2 LQKENI. Trimming left V 3 bases short and J 4 bases short, with 12 bases between. In DNA, the CDR3 is TGTGCCAGCTCACCCGATACGGGGGGCACTGAAGCTTTCTTT. Translating it yields CASSPDTGGTEAFF.

In its sample, this clonotype was seen a few times. This rearrangement joins TRBV10-3 to TRBJ1-6; 7 positions agree with TRBD1. Trimming took 6 bases from V and 7 from J; bases not matched to a gene: 3. The CDR3 has 13 residues. Per the germline V gene, CDR1 is ENHRY and CDR2 is SYGVKD. Here the CDR3 reads CAISGDSNSPLHF. CDR3 DNA: TGTGCCATCAGCGGGGACAGCAATTCACCCCTCCACTTT.

The table lists this clonotype with a few counts. The chain employs TRBV20-1 and TRBJ2-4, with 11 bases lining up with TRBD1. Unmatched junction bases numbered 14, after V lost 0 bases and J lost 1 base. Germline CDR1 DFQATT, CDR2 SNEGSKA (reference sequence). The CDR3 runs 20 residues. CDR3 sequence: CSARDKLFIGQGAAKNIQYF. The CDR3 nucleotides are TGCAGTGCTAGAGACAAACTATTCATCGGACAGGGGGCTGCCAAAAACATTCAGTACTTC.

The table lists this clonotype with many counts. CDR3 protein: CASSQDSGQRPNTEAFF. CDR3 coding DNA: TGTGCCAGCAGCCAAGATTCGGGACAGAGACCTAACACTGAAGCTTTCTTT. The rearrangement joins TRBV4-2 to TRBJ1-1, with 7 positions matching TRBD1. The V gene's germline CDR1 is LGHNA and CDR2 YNFKEQ. There are 17 residues in the CDR3. V trimming: 0 bases; J trimming: 2 bases; junction bases outside the gene matches: 9.

This clonotype was picked up a small number of times. The chain combines TRBV28 with TRBJ2-1, with 9 nucleotides matching TRBD1. This CDR3 has 15 amino acids. V was pared by 6 bases and J by 3 bases, with 6 bases of the junction left unmatched. Germline V gives CDR1 MDHEN, CDR2 SYDVKM. DNA for the CDR3: TGTGCCAGCAGCGGGGACAGGGCCGTCTACAATGAGCAGTTCTTC. Translation: CASSGDRAVYNEQFF.

This clonotype has at least ten counts. The rearrangement uses TRBV3-1 and TRBJ1-1, with a weak D call TRBD1 (5 bases). The CDR3 sequence is 14 residues long. Germline CDR1 reads LGHDT; CDR2 reads YNNKEL (reference sequence). V gave up 4 bases and J gave up 0 bases, with 9 bases separating them. The CDR3 coding sequence is TGTGCCAGCAGCCCGGGACTGCTGAACACTGAAGCTTTCTTT. Protein sequence: CASSPGLLNTEAFF.

This clonotype was counted many times. The chain employs TRBV25-1 and TRBJ2-1; D unresolved. The germline V gene has CDR1 MGHDK and CDR2 SYGVNS. The CDR3 contains 15 residues. The V and J ends lost 5 bases and 1 base respectively, with 12 bases between them. The DNA of the CDR3 is TGTGCCAGCAGTCCCCACACCGGATCCTACAATGAGCAGTTCTTC. The encoded protein is CASSPHTGSYNEQFF.

This clonotype was counted between two and nine times. The chain is built from TRBV20-1 and TRBJ2-5, with a possible D match to TRBD1 (6 bases). CDR1 DFQATT and CDR2 SNEGSKA come from the germline V gene (reference sequence). CDR3 size: 12 residues. Trimming took off 8 bases at V and 10 bases at J, with 20 bases between the two ends. CDR3 coding DNA: TGCAGTTGCTGGACAGCCCATTCGGACCAGTACTTC. Translation gives CSCWTAHSDQYF.

This clonotype was seen many times. The V call is TRBV5-1, the J call TRBJ1-1; tentative D call: TRBD1 (6 bases). V shed 3 bases and J shed 0 bases, with 15 bases lying between them. CDR1 is SGHRS and CDR2 is YFSETQ in the germline V gene. This CDR3 spans 16 amino acids. The CDR3 DNA reads TGCGCCAGCAGCTCCCCAAGGGGGGCAATGAACACTGAAGCTTTCTTT. This sequence encodes CASSSPRGAMNTEAFF.

The gene calls are TRBV29-1 and TRBJ2-1, with 7 nucleotides matching TRBD2. The germline CDR1 and CDR2 sequences are SQVTM and ANQGSEA. This CDR3 contains 15 residues. The ends lost 0 bases at V and 7 bases at J; junction bases unmatched: 9. Written as DNA, the CDR3 is TGCAGCGTTGAAGATCTTTACGGGAGGCGGAATGAGCAGTTCTTC. This translates into CSVEDLYGRRNEQFF.

The chain uses TRBV6-2 or TRBV6-3 and TRBJ1-1, with D tentatively TRBD1 (6 bases). V lost 8 bases and J 6 bases, leaving 16 bases between the germline ends. Per germline, CDR1 MNHEY and CDR2 SVGEGT. The CDR3 totals 13 residues. The DNA of the CDR3 is TGTGCCAGCGAAATGGACAGACTTTCTGAAGCTTTCTTT. Translation: CASEMDRLSEAFF.

This clonotype was detected only a few times. The gene calls are TRBV20-1 and TRBJ2-3, with 8 bases identical to TRBD1. The CDR3 spans 14 residues. Losses at the gene ends were 6 bases for V and 2 bases for J; bases not matched to a gene: 7. CDR1 is DFQATT, CDR2 SNEGSKA, per germline (reference sequence). CDR3 in DNA: TGCAGTGCCACGACAGGGGCCCCCACAGATACGCAGTATTTT. Amino acid sequence: CSATTGAPTDTQYF.

This clonotype was recorded once. A much larger clone sits a single nucleotide away, making a read error possible. CDR3 loop: CASSPAGAGGQGETQYF. CDR3 in DNA: TGTGCCAGCAGCCCCGCCGGAGCGGGAGGGCAAGGGGAGACCCAGTACTTC. The rearrangement links TRBV4-2 to TRBJ2-5; 10 positions match TRBD2. Germline V CDR1 and CDR2: LGHNA, YNFKEQ. The CDR3 sequence is 17 residues long. With 4 bases clipped from V and 5 bases from J, the junction kept 13 bases outside the gene matches.

V and J are TRBV29-1 and TRBJ1-1; the D gene is possibly TRBD1 (5 bases). The germline V and J ends were trimmed by 6 bases and 1 base, with 12 bases remaining between them. Germline V gives CDR1 SQVTM, CDR2 ANQGSEA. The CDR3 consists of 13 residues. CDR3: CSVDQGQNTEAFF. The CDR3 DNA is TGCAGCGTAGACCAGGGTCAGAACACTGAAGCTTTCTTT.

This clonotype was observed a handful of times. The DNA of the CDR3 is TGTGCCAGCACCCATGGGAGCACTGAAGCTTTCTTT. It is translated as CASTHGSTEAFF. V usage is TRBV12-3 or TRBV12-4 and J usage is TRBJ1-1; D call uncertain. The CDR3 sequence is 12 residues long. V lost 7 bases, J lost 4 bases, and 10 bases lay in between.